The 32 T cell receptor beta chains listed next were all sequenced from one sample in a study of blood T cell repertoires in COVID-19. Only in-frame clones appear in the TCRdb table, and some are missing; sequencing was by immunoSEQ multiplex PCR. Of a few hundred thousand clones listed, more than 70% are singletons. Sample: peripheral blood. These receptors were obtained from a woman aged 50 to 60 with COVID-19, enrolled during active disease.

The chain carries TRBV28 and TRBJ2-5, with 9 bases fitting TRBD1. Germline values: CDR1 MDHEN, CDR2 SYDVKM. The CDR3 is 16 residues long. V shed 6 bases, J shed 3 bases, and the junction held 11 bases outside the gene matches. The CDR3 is CASSLISDRGKETQYF. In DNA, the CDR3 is TGTGCCAGCAGCCTGATCTCGGACAGGGGAAAAGAGACCCAGTACTTC.

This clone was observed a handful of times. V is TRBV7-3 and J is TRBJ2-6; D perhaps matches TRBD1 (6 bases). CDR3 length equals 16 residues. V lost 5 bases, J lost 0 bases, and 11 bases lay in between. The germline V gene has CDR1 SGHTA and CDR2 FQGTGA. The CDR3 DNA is TGTGCCAGCAGCCGGGACACGACCTCTGGGGCCAACGTCCTGACTTTC. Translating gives CASSRDTTSGANVLTF.

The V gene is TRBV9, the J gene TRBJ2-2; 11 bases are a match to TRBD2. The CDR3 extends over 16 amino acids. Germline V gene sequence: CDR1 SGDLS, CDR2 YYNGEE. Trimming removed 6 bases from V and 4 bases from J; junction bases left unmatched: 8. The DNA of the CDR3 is TGTGCCAGCACCATAGCGGGGGGGCAGGGCACCGGGGAGCTGTTTTTT. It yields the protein CASTIAGGQGTGELFF.

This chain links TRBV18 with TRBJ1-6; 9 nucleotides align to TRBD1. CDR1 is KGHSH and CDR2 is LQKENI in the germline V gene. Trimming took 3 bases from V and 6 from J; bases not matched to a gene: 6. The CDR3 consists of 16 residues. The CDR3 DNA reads TGTGCCAGCTCACCTCGCCGGGACAGGGCTAATTCACCCCTCCACTTT. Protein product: CASSPRRDRANSPLHF.

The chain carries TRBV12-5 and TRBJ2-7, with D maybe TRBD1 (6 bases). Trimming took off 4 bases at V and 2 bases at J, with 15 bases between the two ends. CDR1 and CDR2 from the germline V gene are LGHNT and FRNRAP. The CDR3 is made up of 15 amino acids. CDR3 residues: CASGSPDTGPYEQYF. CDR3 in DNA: TGTGCTAGTGGTTCCCCCGATACAGGGCCCTACGAGCAGTACTTC.

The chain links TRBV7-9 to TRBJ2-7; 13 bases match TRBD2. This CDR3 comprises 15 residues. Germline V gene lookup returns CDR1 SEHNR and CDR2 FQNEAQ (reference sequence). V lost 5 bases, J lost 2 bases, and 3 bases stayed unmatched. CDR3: CASSIGTSGAYEQYF. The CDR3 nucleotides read TGTGCCAGCAGCATCGGGACTAGCGGGGCCTACGAGCAGTACTTC.

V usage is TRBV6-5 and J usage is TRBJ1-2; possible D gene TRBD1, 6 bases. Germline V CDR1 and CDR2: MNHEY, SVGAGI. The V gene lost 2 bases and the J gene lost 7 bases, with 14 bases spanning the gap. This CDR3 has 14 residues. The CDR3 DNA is TGTGCCAGCAGTTACGGAGGGGGGGAAGGTGGCTACACCTTC. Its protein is CASSYGGGEGGYTF.

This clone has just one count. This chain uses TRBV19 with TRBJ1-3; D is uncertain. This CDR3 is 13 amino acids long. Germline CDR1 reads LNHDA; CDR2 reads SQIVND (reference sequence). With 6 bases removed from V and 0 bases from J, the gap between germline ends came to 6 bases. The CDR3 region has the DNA TGTGCCAGTAGCCTTTCCTCTGGAAACACCATATATTTT. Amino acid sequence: CASSLSSGNTIYF.

The CDR3, as DNA: TGTGCCAGCAGTTACTTGGGCAGGGGGAATCAGCCCCAGCATTTT. Protein: CASSYLGRGNQPQHF. The chain uses TRBV6-6 and TRBJ1-5, with 7 bases identical to TRBD1. V gave up 1 base and J gave up 4 bases; unmatched junction bases: 4. This CDR3 is built from 15 residues. From germline, CDR1 is MNHNY and CDR2 SVGAGI (reference sequence).

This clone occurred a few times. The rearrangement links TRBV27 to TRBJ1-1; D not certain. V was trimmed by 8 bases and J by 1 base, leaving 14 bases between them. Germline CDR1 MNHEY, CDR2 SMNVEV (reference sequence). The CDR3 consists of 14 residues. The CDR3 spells CASRRGGPNTEAFF. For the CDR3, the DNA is TGTGCCAGCCGCCGTGGAGGTCCGAACACTGAAGCTTTCTTT.

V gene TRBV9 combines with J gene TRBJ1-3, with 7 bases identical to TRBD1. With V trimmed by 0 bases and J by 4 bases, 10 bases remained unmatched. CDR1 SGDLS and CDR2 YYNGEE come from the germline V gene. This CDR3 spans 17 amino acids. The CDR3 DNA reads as TGTGCCAGCAGCGTAGCCCCACAGGGGTTTACCGGAAACACCATATATTTT. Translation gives CASSVAPQGFTGNTIYF.

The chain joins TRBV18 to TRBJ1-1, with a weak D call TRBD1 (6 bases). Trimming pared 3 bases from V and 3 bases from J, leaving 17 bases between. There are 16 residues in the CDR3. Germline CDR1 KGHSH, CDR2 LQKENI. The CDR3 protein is CASSPPGSGGDTEAFF. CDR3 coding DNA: TGTGCCAGCTCACCCCCTGGAAGTGGGGGCGACACTGAAGCTTTCTTT.

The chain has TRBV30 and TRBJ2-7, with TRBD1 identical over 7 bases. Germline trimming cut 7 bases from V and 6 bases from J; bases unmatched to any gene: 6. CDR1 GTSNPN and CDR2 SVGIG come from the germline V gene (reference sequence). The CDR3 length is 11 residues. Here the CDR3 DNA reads TGTGCCTCTACCAGGGGGAGCGAGCAGTACTTC. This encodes CASTRGSEQYF.

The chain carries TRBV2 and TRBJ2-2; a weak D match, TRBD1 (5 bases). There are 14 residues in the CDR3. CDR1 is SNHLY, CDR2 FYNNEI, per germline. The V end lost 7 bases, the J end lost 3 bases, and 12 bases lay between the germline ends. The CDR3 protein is CASTGIIDTGELFF. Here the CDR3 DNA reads TGTGCCAGCACAGGGATTATAGACACCGGGGAGCTGTTTTTT.

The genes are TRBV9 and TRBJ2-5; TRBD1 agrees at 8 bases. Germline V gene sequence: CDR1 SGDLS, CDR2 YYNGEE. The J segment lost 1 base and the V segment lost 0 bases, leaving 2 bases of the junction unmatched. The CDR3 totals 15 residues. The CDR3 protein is CASSVVGTGQETQYF. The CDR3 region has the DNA TGTGCCAGCAGCGTAGTGGGGACAGGCCAAGAGACCCAGTACTTC. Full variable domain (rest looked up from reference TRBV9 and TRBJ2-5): DSGVTQTPKHLITATGQRVTLRCSPRSGDLSVYWYQQSLDQGLQFLIQYYNGEERAKGNILERFSAQQFPDLHSELNLSSLELGDSALYFCASSVVGTGQETQYFGPGTRLLVL.

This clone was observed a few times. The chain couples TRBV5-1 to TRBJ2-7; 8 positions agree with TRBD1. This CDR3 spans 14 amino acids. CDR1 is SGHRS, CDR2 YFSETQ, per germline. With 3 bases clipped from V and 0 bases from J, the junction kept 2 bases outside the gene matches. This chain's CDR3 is CASSSTGDSYEQYF. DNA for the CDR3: TGCGCCAGCAGCTCGACAGGGGACTCCTACGAGCAGTACTTC.

In DNA form, the CDR3 reads TGTGCCAGCTCACTAGACAGGGTGAGGACTGAAGCTTTCTTT. Its protein is CASSLDRVRTEAFF. The V gene is TRBV18, the J gene TRBJ1-1; 7 bases map to TRBD1. The germline V gene has CDR1 KGHSH and CDR2 LQKENI. CDR3 length: 14 amino acids. V shed 4 bases, J shed 5 bases, and the junction held 7 bases outside the gene matches.

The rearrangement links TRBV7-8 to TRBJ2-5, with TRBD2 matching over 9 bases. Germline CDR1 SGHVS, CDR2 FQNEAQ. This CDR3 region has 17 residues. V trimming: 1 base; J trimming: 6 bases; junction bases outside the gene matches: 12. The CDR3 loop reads CASSLVGRAGGRQTQYF. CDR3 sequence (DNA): TGTGCCAGCAGCTTAGTGGGTCGAGCGGGGGGCCGGCAGACCCAGTACTTC.

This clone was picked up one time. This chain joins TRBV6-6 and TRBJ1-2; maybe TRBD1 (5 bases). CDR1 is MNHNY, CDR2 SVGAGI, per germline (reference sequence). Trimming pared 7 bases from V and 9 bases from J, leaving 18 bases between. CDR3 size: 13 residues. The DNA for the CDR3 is TGTGCCAGCATCCCACAGGTGGGGCCGAGCTACACCTTC. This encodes CASIPQVGPSYTF.

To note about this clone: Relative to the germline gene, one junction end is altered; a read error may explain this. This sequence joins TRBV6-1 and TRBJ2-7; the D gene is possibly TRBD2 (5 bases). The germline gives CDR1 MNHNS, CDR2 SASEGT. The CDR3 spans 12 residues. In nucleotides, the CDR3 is TGTGCCAGCACTGAAACTAGCTACGAGCAGTACTTC. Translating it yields CASTETSYEQYF.

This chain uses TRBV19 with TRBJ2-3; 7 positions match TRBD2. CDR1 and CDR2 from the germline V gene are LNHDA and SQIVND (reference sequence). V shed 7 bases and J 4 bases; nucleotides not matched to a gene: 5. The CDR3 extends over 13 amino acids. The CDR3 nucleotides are TGTGCCAGTACCCTGGGAGGGGCAGATACGCAGTATTTT. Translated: CASTLGGADTQYF.

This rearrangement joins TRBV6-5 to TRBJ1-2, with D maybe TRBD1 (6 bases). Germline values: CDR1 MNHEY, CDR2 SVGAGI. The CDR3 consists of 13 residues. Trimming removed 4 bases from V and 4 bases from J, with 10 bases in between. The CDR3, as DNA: TGTGCCAGCAGTTCGACAGGCCGCTATGGCTACACCTTC. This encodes CASSSTGRYGYTF.

Here the CDR3 DNA reads TGTGCCAGCATCCACCACCGACAGGGGTTATACAATGAGCAGTTCTTC. It specifies CASIHHRQGLYNEQFF. The chain employs TRBV11-2 and TRBJ2-1; 8 bases fit TRBD1. CDR1 and CDR2 from the germline V gene are SGHAT and FQNNGV. The length of the CDR3 is 16 residues. Losses at the gene ends were 7 bases for V and 4 bases for J; bases not matched to a gene: 12.

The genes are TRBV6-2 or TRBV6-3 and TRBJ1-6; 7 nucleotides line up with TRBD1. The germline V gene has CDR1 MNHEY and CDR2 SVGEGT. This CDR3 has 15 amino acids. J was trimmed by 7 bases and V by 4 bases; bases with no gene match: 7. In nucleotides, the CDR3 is TGTGCCAGCAGTTGGGACAGCCGGATGAATTCACCCCTCCACTTT. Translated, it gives CASSWDSRMNSPLHF.

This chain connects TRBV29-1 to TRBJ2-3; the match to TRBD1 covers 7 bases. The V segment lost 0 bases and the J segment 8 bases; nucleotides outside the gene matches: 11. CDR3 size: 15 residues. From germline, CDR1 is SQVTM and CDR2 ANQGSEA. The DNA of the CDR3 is TGCAGCGTTGAAGAGGGGCTAACAGGGGCTGGTACGCAGTATTTT. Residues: CSVEEGLTGAGTQYF.

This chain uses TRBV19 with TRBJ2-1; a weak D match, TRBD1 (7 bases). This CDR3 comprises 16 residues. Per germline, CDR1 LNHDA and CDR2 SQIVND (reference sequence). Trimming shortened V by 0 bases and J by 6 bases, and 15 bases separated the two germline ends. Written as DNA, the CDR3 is TGTGCCAGTAGTATAGAGGGCAGGGGGGTCCTCAATGAGCAGTTCTTC. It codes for CASSIEGRGVLNEQFF.

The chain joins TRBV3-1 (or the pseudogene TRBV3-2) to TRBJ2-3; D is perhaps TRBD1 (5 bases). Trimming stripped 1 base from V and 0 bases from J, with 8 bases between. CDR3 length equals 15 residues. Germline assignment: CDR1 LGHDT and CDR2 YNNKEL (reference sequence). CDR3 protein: CASSQGGLSTDTQYF. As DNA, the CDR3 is TGTGCCAGCAGCCAAGGGGGCCTTAGCACAGATACGCAGTATTTT.

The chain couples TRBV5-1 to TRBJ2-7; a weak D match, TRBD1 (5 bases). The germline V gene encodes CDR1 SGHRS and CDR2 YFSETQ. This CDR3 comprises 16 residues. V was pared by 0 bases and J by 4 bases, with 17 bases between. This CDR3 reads CASSLGPRAASYEQYF. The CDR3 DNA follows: TGCGCCAGCAGCTTGGGGCCCAGGGCGGCTTCTTACGAGCAGTACTTC. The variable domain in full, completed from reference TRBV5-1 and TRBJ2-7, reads KAGVTQTPRYLIKTRGQQVTLSCSPISGHRSVSWYQQTPGQGLQFLFEYFSETQRNKGNFPGRFSGRQFSNSRSEMNVSTLELGDSALYLCASSLGPRAASYEQYFGPGTRLTVT.

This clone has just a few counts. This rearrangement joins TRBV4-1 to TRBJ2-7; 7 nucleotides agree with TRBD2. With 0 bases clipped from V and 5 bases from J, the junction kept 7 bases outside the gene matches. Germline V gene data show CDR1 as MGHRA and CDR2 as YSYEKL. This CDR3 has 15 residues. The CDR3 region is CASSQEGGGLHEQYF. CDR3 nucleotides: TGCGCCAGCAGCCAAGAAGGCGGGGGACTACACGAGCAGTACTTC.

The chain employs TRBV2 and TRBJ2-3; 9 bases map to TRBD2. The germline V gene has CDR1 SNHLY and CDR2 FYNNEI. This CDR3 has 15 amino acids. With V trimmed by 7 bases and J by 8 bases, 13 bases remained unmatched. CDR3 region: CASTLQAGGRGTQYF. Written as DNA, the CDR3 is TGTGCCAGCACCCTACAGGCGGGGGGGCGGGGTACGCAGTATTTT.

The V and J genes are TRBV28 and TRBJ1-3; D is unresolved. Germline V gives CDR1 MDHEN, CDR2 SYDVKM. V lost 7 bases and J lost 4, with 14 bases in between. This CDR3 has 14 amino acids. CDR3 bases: TGTGCCAGCACGCCTCGAGTCTCAGGAAACACCATATATTTT. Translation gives CASTPRVSGNTIYF.

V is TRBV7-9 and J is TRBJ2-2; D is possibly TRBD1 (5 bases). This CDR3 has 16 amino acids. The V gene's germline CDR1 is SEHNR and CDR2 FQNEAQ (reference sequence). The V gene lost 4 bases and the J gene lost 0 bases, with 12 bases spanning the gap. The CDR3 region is CASSSGKPPNTGELFF. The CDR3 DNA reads TGTGCCAGCAGCTCAGGGAAGCCTCCGAACACCGGGGAGCTGTTTTTT.